The clone carrying this TCR beta chain was found many times. Its matching antigen is unknown. RNA transcripts provided the source from which TCR beta CDR3 regions were amplified. The primer set for the first-round RT-PCR of the TCR CDR3 was HTBI. From the multiplex PCR reads, TCRdb called clonotypes with MiXCR, one entry per CDR3 protein. The sample has about 200,000 distinct CDR3 sequences; 15% to 20% are singletons. With V trimmed by 5 bases and J by 6 bases, 4 bases remained unmatched. CDR3 length equals 13 residues. Germline values: CDR1 MNHNS, CDR2 SASEGT. Patients showing uncontrolled infection, other autoimmune disease, pregnancy or lactation were ineligible. These data come from a study of T cells in Graves' hyperthyroidism and ophthalmopathy. Study results and limitations: Blood also contained most expanded thyroid clonotypes above 0.001. Separation of ophthalmopathy from stable hyperthyroidism was achieved by a 13 V-J model.

V gene TRBV6-1 combines with J gene TRBJ2-1; 7 bases are a match to TRBD1. Material for sequencing was blood. This TCR derives from a middle-aged man with Graves' hyperthyroidism. The CDR3 is CASSRDRLNEQFF. The CDR3 DNA sequence: TGTGCCAGCAGTAGGGACAGACTCAATGAGCAGTTCTTC.